This T cell receptor (beta chain) emerged from a study of T cells in localized non-small cell lung cancer. Findings and caveats of the study: Tumor trailed uninvolved adjacent lung in T cell clonality, which peaked there.

TCRdb's table, derived via immunoSEQ multiplex PCR, lists solely in-frame clones and lacks some. The table lists under 75,000 clones, approximately 87% of them singletons. Concerning this clone: Its antigen remains unknown.

The CDR3 consists of 14 residues. Deletions cut 3 bases from V and 0 bases from J, with 6 bases between. Germline-derived CDR1 and CDR2 are LNHDA and SQIVND (reference sequence). Material: peripheral blood, obtained before any cancer treatment. The genes are TRBV19 and TRBJ1-5; no reliable D call. This clonotype originated in a male donor older than 55 with stage III squamous cell lung carcinoma. In DNA form, the CDR3 reads TGTGCCAGTAGTATCTCTGATAGCAATCAGCCCCAGCATTTT. Protein product: CASSISDSNQPQHF.